This TCR beta chain appears in the sequencing data of a study of T cells in Graves' hyperthyroidism and ophthalmopathy. Study-wide findings and caveats: Before onset, by a median of around six months, the model predicted ophthalmopathy. Blood held most thyroid clonotypes expanded above 0.001 frequency.

The TCR beta CDR3 regions underwent amplification using RNA transcripts as the source. Using the HTBI primer set, a first-round RT-PCR was run on the TCR CDR3. TCRdb processed the multiplex PCR reads anew with MiXCR; each CDR3 protein has one entry. The table records a few hundred thousand distinct CDR3 sequences, approximately 44% of them present only once. Concerning this clonotype itself: Antigen: not known.

Researchers barred patients who had uncontrolled infection, other autoimmune disease, pregnancy or lactation. Diagnoses used clinical symptoms, serum thyroxine and TRAb, thyroid ultrasound and orbital computed tomography. The CDR3 spans 15 residues. The germline gives CDR1 DFQATT, CDR2 SNEGSKA (reference sequence). V was pared by 0 bases and J by 5 bases, with 7 bases of the junction left unmatched. The chain joins TRBV20-1 to TRBJ2-5; 9 bases align to TRBD2. The sequence came from an adult woman with Graves' disease, either hyperthyroidism or ophthalmopathy (not recorded which). Input material: peripheral blood or thyroid tissue (not recorded which). CDR3: CSARDSRGGWETQYF. DNA for the CDR3: TGCAGTGCTAGAGACTCGCGGGGGGGCTGGGAGACCCAGTACTTC.